The subject of this entry is one TCR beta chain. This CDR3 spans 15 amino acids. After removal of 3 bases from V and 6 bases from J, the junction contained 3 bases not matched to a gene. The germline V gene encodes CDR1 LNHNV and CDR2 YYDKDF (reference sequence). Template switching supplied a universal primer site; unique molecular identifiers were carried on the cDNA. TCRdb used MiXCR to reprocess the 5' RACE reads, holding one entry per CDR3 protein. The table includes 450,000 or so distinct CDR3 sequences, 18% detected once. This sample was taken from a study of identical twins. The chain uses TRBV15 and TRBJ2-3; 13 positions match TRBD2. Source material: naive T cells sorted from blood. The source of this sequence is a man aged 45-65 years in good health. As DNA, the CDR3 is TGTGCCACCAGCAGCGGGACTAGCGGGACGGATACGCAGTATTTT. Its translation is CATSSGTSGTDTQYF. The full variable domain, completed using reference TRBV15 and TRBJ2-3, is DAMVIQNPRYQVTQFGKPVTLSCSQTLNHNVMYWYQQKSSQAPKLLFHYYDKDFNNEADTPDNFQSRRPNTSFCFLDIRSPGLGDTAMYLCATSSGTSGTDTQYFGPGTRLTVL.